Only a few counts were recorded for the clone carrying this T cell receptor beta chain. Its specificity is unknown. The CDR3 is 14 amino acids. V lost 4 bases and J lost 3, with 11 bases in between. Germline V lookup: CDR1 SGHVS, CDR2 FNYEAQ. Separate cDNA molecules each had unique molecular identifiers attached to them. TCRdb ran MiXCR on the 5' RACE reads and lists one entry per CDR3 protein. The table records about 29,000 distinct CDR3 sequences, 4.5% of them present only once. This sample stems from a study of early T cells in non-severe SARS-CoV-2 infection. Study overall: Bulk RNA taken from unsorted whole blood was sequenced, leaving chains unpaired. The study, taken as a whole, reports: A preference for anti-spike CD8 responses marked VDJdb matching, which missed private and CD4 specificities.

This TCR came from an adult who was a healthcare worker with PCR-confirmed SARS-CoV-2 infection or an uninfected control (not recorded which). Sequenced sample: whole blood. The rearrangement joins TRBV7-6 to TRBJ2-3; no clear D gene. CDR3 DNA: TGTGCCAGCAGCTACTCAATGGTTACAGATACGCAGTATTTT. Its protein product is CASSYSMVTDTQYF.